The 8 T cell receptor beta chains below come from one sample, sequenced in a study of regulatory T cells in long-lasting Graves disease. CDR3 regions were amplified by Arm-PCR using iRepertoire HTBI primers to build TCR beta libraries. TCRdb recomputed calls from the multiplex PCR reads with MiXCR, one row per CDR3 protein. This table has about 500,000 distinct CDR3 sequences, 15% to 20% appearing once. Sample time point: newly diagnosed GD, antithyroid drugs for less than 3 months. With RNA extracted from PBMCs as input, the TCR library was made. A further study also used this sample, focusing on T cells in Graves' hyperthyroidism and ophthalmopathy.

Source: peripheral blood mononuclear cells (PBMCs), taken at new diagnosis, from a patient treated with antithyroid drugs. These receptors were obtained from a man aged 35 to 55 with Graves disease.

This clonotype was recorded at least ten times. The chain recombines TRBV7-9 with TRBJ2-7; D may correspond to TRBD1 or TRBD2 (5 bases each). Germline CDR1 is SEHNR and CDR2 is FQNEAQ (reference sequence). Trimming shortened V by 3 bases and J by 7 bases, and 13 bases separated the two germline ends. The CDR3 spans 13 residues. The CDR3 loop reads CASSLSGTREQYF. CDR3 bases: TGTGCCAGCAGCTTGTCGGGGACCCGAGAGCAGTACTTC.

This clonotype was picked up many times. The chain is built from TRBV30 and TRBJ2-3; TRBD2 agrees at 9 bases. The junction had 10 bases not matched to a gene; V was cut back by 5 bases and J by 4 bases. The germline gives CDR1 GTSNPN, CDR2 SVGIG (reference sequence). The CDR3 has 15 amino acids. CDR3 in DNA: TGTGCCTGGCGGGAGTTAGCGGGAGCGCCAGATACGCAGTATTTT. This gives the protein CAWRELAGAPDTQYF.

This clonotype was seen repeatedly, ten times or more. The chain uses TRBV20-1 and TRBJ2-7, with D maybe TRBD2 (6 bases). The CDR3 totals 13 residues. V was pared by 4 bases and J by 4 bases, with 14 bases between. Per germline, CDR1 DFQATT and CDR2 SNEGSKA (reference sequence). Written as DNA, the CDR3 is TGCAGTGCTAAGGATAGCGGAACATACGAGCAGTACTTC. Translation gives CSAKDSGTYEQYF.

This chain uses TRBV6-1 with TRBJ2-7; D possibly corresponds to TRBD2 (6 bases). The CDR3 length is 12 residues. V was trimmed by 6 bases and J by 3 bases, leaving 9 bases between them. Germline lookup yields CDR1 MNHNS and CDR2 SASEGT. CDR3 DNA: TGTGCCAGCAGGGACTACTACTACGAGCAGTACTTC. This gives the protein CASRDYYYEQYF.

This clonotype was counted ten times or more. The chain links TRBV6-5 to TRBJ2-7; D may be TRBD2 (7 bases). The CDR3 consists of 16 residues. Trimming took off 3 bases at V and 1 base at J, with 16 bases between the two ends. Germline V CDR1 and CDR2: MNHEY, SVGAGI. The DNA for the CDR3 is TGTGCCAGCAGTTATGGGGGGGGGGCAGCTTCCTACGAGCAGTACTTC. Translation gives CASSYGGGAASYEQYF.

This clonotype was recorded many times. This chain uses TRBV3-1 with TRBJ1-1; possible D gene TRBD1, 5 bases. Between the trimmed V and J ends, which lost 3 bases and 4 bases, there was a span of 9 bases. From germline, CDR1 is LGHDT and CDR2 YNNKEL (reference sequence). This CDR3 has 13 residues. This CDR3 is CASSHQGSTEAFF. CDR3 DNA sequence: TGTGCCAGCAGCCACCAGGGTAGCACTGAAGCTTTCTTT.

The chain employs TRBV12-3 or TRBV12-4 and TRBJ1-1; D unresolved. The CDR3 consists of 14 residues. With 5 bases removed from V and 0 bases from J, the gap between germline ends came to 10 bases. CDR3 sequence reads: CASSATTVNTEAFF. For the CDR3, the DNA is TGTGCCAGCAGTGCTACGACCGTGAACACTGAAGCTTTCTTT.

This clonotype has a count of ten or more. The rearrangement links TRBV15 to TRBJ2-1, with 10 bases that match TRBD2. V lost 3 bases, J lost 2 bases, and 4 bases stayed unmatched. Germline CDR1 and CDR2: LNHNV and YYDKDF (reference sequence). This CDR3 is built from 16 residues. The CDR3 region has the DNA TGTGCCACCAGCAGTGGGACTAGCGTGACCTACAATGAGCAGTTCTTC. Translated: CATSSGTSVTYNEQFF. Together with reference TRBV15 and TRBJ2-1, the CDR3 gives the full variable domain: DAMVIQNPRYQVTQFGKPVTLSCSQTLNHNVMYWYQQKSSQAPKLLFHYYDKDFNNEADTPDNFQSRRPNTSFCFLDIRSPGLGDTAMYLCATSSGTSVTYNEQFFGPGTRLTVL.